These 25 T cell receptor beta chains originate from one sample sequenced in a study of OX40 agonist ivuxolimab in advanced cancers. The table came from immunoSEQ multiplex PCR; TCRdb's copy has only in-frame clones and leaves some out. The data show approximately 68,000 clones, with around 86% seen just once and about 3.9% held by the top ten. The sample was CD4+ or CD8+ T cells sorted from blood, taken in a trial of the OX40 agonist ivuxolimab. The origin of the receptors is an adult with an advanced solid tumor such as melanoma, head and neck, liver or kidney cancer.

The CDR3 DNA sequence: TGTGCCAGCAGTCCCCGGACGTTTTCAAATGAAAAACTGTTTTTT. It encodes CASSPRTFSNEKLFF. The chain is built from TRBV6-6 and TRBJ1-4, with D unclear. The germline CDR1 and CDR2 sequences are MNHNY and SVGAGI (reference sequence). The ends were cut back, 5 bases at V and 5 bases at J, with 15 bases in the middle. The CDR3 has 15 amino acids.

The rearrangement uses TRBV28 and TRBJ2-7, with 7 bases aligning to TRBD1. The CDR3 contains 15 residues. Trimming cost V 6 bases and J 2 bases; bases outside gene matches: 10. Germline lookup yields CDR1 MDHEN and CDR2 SYDVKM. CDR3 bases: TGTGCCAGCAGACTAACCCGGGACAGTCCCTACGAGCAGTACTTC. Protein: CASRLTRDSPYEQYF.

The CDR3 region is CASSDTSGGYNEQFF. CDR3 coding DNA: TGTGCCAGCAGTGACACTAGCGGGGGCTACAATGAGCAGTTCTTC. This chain links TRBV6-4 with TRBJ2-1, with 11 positions matching TRBD2. This CDR3 region has 15 residues. V lost 2 bases and J lost 3; bases outside the gene matches: 0. Germline CDR1 and CDR2: MRHNA and SNTAGT.

V is TRBV29-1 and J is TRBJ2-1; 7 bases line up with TRBD2. Germline loops: CDR1 SQVTM, CDR2 ANQGSEA. The CDR3 spans 12 residues. V was clipped by 5 bases and J by 15 bases; unmatched bases: 13. CDR3 DNA sequence: TGCAGCGTTCAGTCCGGCGGGGGAGGTCTGTTCTTC. It translates to CSVQSGGGGLFF.

The rearrangement uses TRBV18 and TRBJ1-5; 7 bases map to TRBD1. The CDR3 spans 16 residues. V lost 1 base and J lost 2; bases outside the gene matches: 5. Germline V lookup: CDR1 KGHSH, CDR2 LQKENI. In DNA form, the CDR3 reads TGTGCCAGCTCACCACAGGGGGCCAGCGGCAATCAGCCCCAGCATTTT. Translation: CASSPQGASGNQPQHF.

V and J are TRBV29-1 and TRBJ2-1; tentatively, D is TRBD2 (5 bases). The CDR3 consists of 14 residues. Germline CDR1 is SQVTM and CDR2 is ANQGSEA. V was clipped by 7 bases and J by 5 bases, with 18 bases between them. This CDR3 is CSAPRAGLDNEQFF. Written as DNA, the CDR3 is TGCAGCGCCCCGAGGGCAGGATTAGACAATGAGCAGTTCTTC.

The J gene is TRBJ2-2, the V gene TRBV4-1; 8 bases fit TRBD2. The CDR3 contains 15 residues. J was trimmed by 0 bases and V by 5 bases; bases with no gene match: 2. The germline V gene has CDR1 MGHRA and CDR2 YSYEKL. In DNA, the CDR3 is TGCGCCAGCAGCTTTAGCGGGGCGAACACCGGGGAGCTGTTTTTT. It specifies CASSFSGANTGELFF.

This clone was counted only a few times. The chain carries TRBV28 and TRBJ1-3, with 8 positions matching TRBD1. The CDR3 runs to 16 residues. From germline, CDR1 is MDHEN and CDR2 SYDVKM. J gave up 5 bases and V 4 bases, and 10 bases lay outside the gene matches. The CDR3: CASSWAGQAARNTIYF. CDR3 DNA sequence: TGTGCCAGCAGTTGGGCGGGACAGGCGGCGCGAAACACCATATATTTT.

V and J are TRBV5-1 and TRBJ1-1, with D possibly TRBD1 on 5 matching bases. Germline CDR1 reads SGHRS; CDR2 reads YFSETQ. The CDR3 runs to 13 residues. The ends were cut back, 4 bases at V and 11 bases at J, with 18 bases in the middle. The CDR3 bases are TGCGCCAGCAGCAGCGGACACACTGGCGAGGCTTTCTTT. Translating gives CASSSGHTGEAFF.

The V gene is TRBV18, the J gene TRBJ2-2, with D possibly TRBD2 on 6 matching bases. CDR3 length: 14 amino acids. Between the trimmed V and J ends, which lost 6 bases and 5 bases, there was a span of 13 bases. Per germline, CDR1 KGHSH and CDR2 LQKENI. CDR3 sequence (DNA): TGTGCCAGCTCGGCAAGGAGGGATACCGGGGAGCTGTTTTTT. Translating it yields CASSARRDTGELFF.

The gene calls are TRBV19 and TRBJ2-7; 9 nucleotides line up with TRBD1. The CDR3 covers 14 residues. The germline V gene encodes CDR1 LNHDA and CDR2 SQIVND (reference sequence). V trimming: 4 bases; J trimming: 2 bases; junction bases outside the gene matches: 3. The CDR3 sequence: CASSRTGDTYEQYF. CDR3 in DNA: TGTGCCAGTAGTAGGACAGGGGACACCTACGAGCAGTACTTC.

This clone was picked up a small number of times. The V call is TRBV5-1, the J call TRBJ2-1; 12 bases fit TRBD2. The germline V gene has CDR1 SGHRS and CDR2 YFSETQ. The CDR3 has 18 amino acids. V was clipped by 1 base and J by 5 bases; unmatched bases: 10. CDR3 bases: TGCGCCAGCAGCTTGACCGGACTAGCGGGGCTTAAAAACAATGAGCAGTTCTTC. As protein: CASSLTGLAGLKNNEQFF.

This clone came up once. The CDR3 DNA reads as TGTGCCAGCTCTAGGGGCACGAACAATGAGCAGTTCTTC. It translates to CASSRGTNNEQFF. V is TRBV19 and J is TRBJ2-1; tentative D call: TRBD1 (5 bases). The V and J ends lost 9 bases and 5 bases respectively, with 14 bases between them. The germline V gene has CDR1 LNHDA and CDR2 SQIVND (reference sequence). The CDR3 contains 13 residues.

CDR3 sequence: CASSSADVDIQYF. In DNA, the CDR3 is TGTGCCAGCAGTTCGGCGGACGTAGACATTCAGTACTTC. The V call is TRBV27, the J call TRBJ2-4; D not certain. V was trimmed by 4 bases and J by 8 bases, leaving 12 bases between them. The CDR3 runs to 13 residues. Germline V gene lookup returns CDR1 MNHEY and CDR2 SMNVEV (reference sequence).

The chain couples TRBV30 to TRBJ2-5, with 10 bases that match TRBD1. The V segment lost 3 bases and the J segment 6 bases; nucleotides outside the gene matches: 7. The CDR3 contains 14 residues. CDR1 is GTSNPN, CDR2 SVGIG, per germline (reference sequence). Written as DNA, the CDR3 is TGTGCCTGGAGCGGGGGACAGGGGAGGCAGACCCAGTACTTC. This sequence encodes CAWSGGQGRQTQYF.

The chain links TRBV29-1 to TRBJ1-1; D call uncertain. Germline V gene data show CDR1 as SQVTM and CDR2 as ANQGSEA. The V and J ends lost 4 bases and 0 bases respectively, with 12 bases between them. The CDR3 is 14 residues long. The CDR3 protein is CSVAGILVNTEAFF. DNA for the CDR3: TGCAGCGTTGCGGGAATCTTGGTGAACACTGAAGCTTTCTTT.

V usage is TRBV7-2 and J usage is TRBJ2-7; D possibly corresponds to TRBD2 (6 bases). CDR3 length: 12 residues. Deletions cut 0 bases from V and 9 bases from J, with 9 bases between. The germline gives CDR1 SGHTA, CDR2 FQGNSA. This chain's CDR3 is CASSLAAGWQYF. In nucleotides, the CDR3 is TGTGCCAGCAGCTTAGCGGCGGGATGGCAGTACTTC.

This clone has only one observation. The chain combines TRBV5-4 with TRBJ1-1, with 9 positions matching TRBD1. This CDR3 is 15 amino acids long. Germline V gene data show CDR1 as SGHNT and CDR2 as YYREEE (reference sequence). J was trimmed by 4 bases and V by 4 bases; bases with no gene match: 8. The CDR3 loop is CASSQGGQGGTEAFF. The CDR3 DNA reads as TGTGCCAGCAGCCAAGGGGGACAGGGAGGCACTGAAGCTTTCTTT.

The chain uses TRBV2 and TRBJ2-4; D unresolved. The CDR3 contains 13 residues. The germline gives CDR1 SNHLY, CDR2 FYNNEI. The V end was cut by 1 base, the J end by 6 bases, with 7 bases between. The CDR3 DNA follows: TGTGCCAGCAGTGAAGAAATAGGAAACATTCAGTACTTC. This gives the protein CASSEEIGNIQYF.

The chain uses TRBV14 and TRBJ1-6; D ambiguous. Germline-derived CDR1 and CDR2 are SGHDN and FVKESK. The CDR3 contains 12 residues. Trimming took off 2 bases at V and 16 bases at J, with 12 bases between the two ends. The CDR3 spells CASSQRARALHF. The DNA of the CDR3 is TGTGCCAGCAGCCAAAGGGCCAGAGCTCTCCACTTT.

V usage is TRBV27 and J usage is TRBJ2-7; D might be TRBD1 (5 bases). This CDR3 comprises 14 residues. The V gene lost 2 bases and the J gene lost 3 bases, with 11 bases spanning the gap. Germline CDR1 MNHEY, CDR2 SMNVEV (reference sequence). The CDR3 loop reads CASSLGRVRYEQYF. CDR3 nucleotide sequence: TGTGCCAGCAGTTTAGGCAGGGTCCGCTACGAGCAGTACTTC.

V gene TRBV7-9 combines with J gene TRBJ2-7; no firm D call. CDR1 SEHNR and CDR2 FQNEAQ come from the germline V gene (reference sequence). The CDR3 runs 12 residues. V shed 5 bases and J shed 7 bases, with 12 bases lying between them. This chain's CDR3 is CASSPAGREQYF. In DNA, the CDR3 is TGTGCCAGCAGCCCGGCTGGGCGTGAGCAGTACTTC.

J is TRBJ1-6 and V is TRBV6-1; no firm D call. The CDR3 is 13 amino acids. Between the trimmed V and J ends, which lost 1 base and 5 bases, there was a span of 3 bases. Germline V gene data show CDR1 as MNHNS and CDR2 as SASEGT. Here the CDR3 reads CASSEVDNSPLHF. The DNA of the CDR3 is TGTGCCAGCAGTGAAGTCGATAATTCACCCCTCCACTTT.

The chain employs TRBV7-9 and TRBJ1-1, with D unresolved. The V and J ends lost 3 bases and 5 bases respectively, with 10 bases between them. The CDR3 runs to 13 residues. Germline V gene sequence: CDR1 SEHNR, CDR2 FQNEAQ (reference sequence). CDR3 loop: CASSLSVGTEAFF. The CDR3 nucleotides are TGTGCCAGCAGCTTGTCAGTAGGTACTGAAGCTTTCTTT. Full variable domain (outside the CDR3, taken from reference TRBV7-9 and TRBJ1-1): DTGVSQNPRHKITKRGQNVTFRCDPISEHNRLYWYRQTLGQGPEFLTYFQNEAQLEKSRLLSDRFSAERPKGSFSTLEIQRTEQGDSAMYLCASSLSVGTEAFFGQGTRLTVV.

This clone was seen only once. As DNA, the CDR3 is TGTGCCAGCGGACAGGGTCTTTATGGCTACACCTTC. Translated, it gives CASGQGLYGYTF. This chain uses TRBV6-7 with TRBJ1-2; TRBD1 agrees at 8 bases. TRBV6-7 is placed among ORFs of uncertain function. The CDR3 sequence is 12 residues long. V was clipped by 8 bases and J by 5 bases; unmatched bases: 4.